The next 26 T cell receptor beta chains were all read from a single sample in a study of CD8 T cells in ankylosing spondylitis (dated by TCRdb to the late 2010s). The library was obtained by 5' RACE. TCRdb shows the sequencer as Illumina HiSeq 2500. The public reads were quality trimmed at Q25 with fastp and then assembled into clones with MiXCR by TCRdb, keeping productive beta chains. Identical CDR3 protein sequences are pooled into one entry, listed with their most common genes and DNA. Recorded for this sample are about 340,000 distinct CDR3 sequences; roughly 14% of them occurred a single time. About 1% of the sample is taken by the ten largest. The sequenced sample was blood, either unsorted or a sorted T cell fraction (not recorded which). The receptors stem from a male donor with ankylosing spondylitis or in good health (not recorded which).

The DNA of the CDR3 is TGTGCCAGCATCCACGCAGGGACCGACCTTCCCAATGAGCAGTTCTTC. It yields the protein CASIHAGTDLPNEQFF. The chain has TRBV11-1 and TRBJ2-1, with D tentatively TRBD1 or TRBD2 (5 bases each). Germline V CDR1 and CDR2: SGHAT, FQDESV (reference sequence). The CDR3 sequence is 16 residues long. The ends were cut back, 7 bases at V and 6 bases at J, with 22 bases in the middle.

The sample holds a few counts of this clonotype. This CDR3 is CSVGGLLGGYTF. As DNA, the CDR3 is TGCAGCGTGGGGGGTCTGCTTGGAGGCTACACCTTC. The chain couples TRBV29-1 to TRBJ1-2; D perhaps matches TRBD1 (5 bases). The CDR3 has 12 amino acids. Germline V gives CDR1 SQVTM, CDR2 ANQGSEA. Between the trimmed V and J ends, which lost 6 bases and 8 bases, there was a span of 16 bases.

The chain is built from TRBV5-1 and TRBJ1-6, with a possible D match to TRBD1 (6 bases). This CDR3 is 16 amino acids long. V lost 5 bases and J 7 bases, leaving 19 bases between the germline ends. Germline V gene data show CDR1 as SGHRS and CDR2 as YFSETQ. The CDR3 DNA follows: TGCGCCAGCAGGGCACAGGGTAACTATTGGAATTCACCCCTCCACTTT. This gives the protein CASRAQGNYWNSPLHF.

The rearrangement uses TRBV20-1 and TRBJ2-1, with 12 bases matching TRBD2. The trim removed 1 base at V and 7 bases at J, leaving 5 bases unmatched. The CDR3 is 15 residues long. CDR1 and CDR2 from the germline V gene are DFQATT and SNEGSKA (reference sequence). CDR3 sequence (DNA): TGCAGTGCTAGAGGACCTAGCGGGAGGGGTAATGAGCAGTTCTTC. Translating it yields CSARGPSGRGNEQFF.

Only a few counts were recorded for this clonotype. V and J are TRBV5-1 and TRBJ1-1; 8 bases fit TRBD1. CDR3 length equals 16 residues. From germline, CDR1 is SGHRS and CDR2 YFSETQ. Unmatched junction bases numbered 12, after V lost 4 bases and J lost 4 bases. The CDR3 loop is CASSRGTGSSPTEAFF. CDR3 nucleotides: TGCGCCAGCAGCCGGGGGACAGGTAGTTCTCCCACTGAAGCTTTCTTT.

The chain couples TRBV4-1 to TRBJ2-1; maybe TRBD1 (5 bases). This CDR3 is 14 amino acids long. Trimming left V 1 base short and J 3 bases short, with 7 bases between. Germline V CDR1 and CDR2: MGHRA, YSYEKL. The CDR3 here is CASSQGGVYNEQFF. In DNA form, the CDR3 reads TGCGCCAGCAGCCAAGGGGGCGTCTACAATGAGCAGTTCTTC.

The chain combines TRBV20-1 with TRBJ2-1; D gene ambiguous. Trimming took 4 bases from V and 8 from J, leaving 12 bases between them. This CDR3 comprises 12 residues. Germline V CDR1 and CDR2: DFQATT, SNEGSKA (reference sequence). CDR3 in amino acids: CSATNGPHEQFF. CDR3 nucleotides: TGCAGTGCTACAAACGGCCCGCATGAGCAGTTCTTC.

A single count supports this clonotype. The rearrangement joins TRBV5-1 to TRBJ1-1, with 8 nucleotides matching TRBD1. Looked up from germline, CDR1 is SGHRS and CDR2 is YFSETQ. V dropped 0 bases and J dropped 8; count of bases not matched to a gene: 6. The CDR3 totals 14 residues. The CDR3 nucleotides are TGCGCCAGCAGCTTGGGGCAGGGGGCGCAGGAAGCTTTCTTT. It yields the protein CASSLGQGAQEAFF.

The chain joins TRBV2 to TRBJ2-5; 7 bases match TRBD2. With 8 bases clipped from V and 3 bases from J, the junction kept 6 bases outside the gene matches. This CDR3 is built from 13 residues. Germline CDR1 SNHLY, CDR2 FYNNEI. CDR3 loop: CASRLADKETQYF. The CDR3 DNA follows: TGTGCCAGCCGACTAGCAGATAAAGAGACCCAGTACTTC.

This clonotype was seen more than once but under ten times. J is TRBJ1-1 and V is TRBV9, with 10 nucleotides matching TRBD1. CDR3 length: 14 amino acids. V dropped 4 bases and J dropped 4; count of bases not matched to a gene: 4. Germline assignment: CDR1 SGDLS and CDR2 YYNGEE. CDR3 amino acids: CASSLGTGATEAFF. CDR3 nucleotides: TGTGCCAGCAGCCTCGGGACAGGGGCCACTGAAGCTTTCTTT.

This sequence joins TRBV12-3 or TRBV12-4 and TRBJ2-7; D not certain. The CDR3 covers 14 residues. The V end was cut by 3 bases, the J end by 3 bases, with 12 bases between. CDR3 sequence: CASSLDLPGYEQYF. The CDR3 DNA is TGTGCCAGCAGTTTGGACCTACCGGGCTACGAGCAGTACTTC.

This clonotype was seen a handful of times. One junction end does not reproduce the germline sequence, and a read error may be involved. CDR3 sequence reads: CSFERGNEQYF. The DNA of the CDR3 is TGCAGCTTTGAAAGAGGGAACGAGCAGTACTTC. The rearrangement uses TRBV29-1 and TRBJ2-7; D might be TRBD2 (5 bases). CDR3 length equals 11 residues. Per the germline V gene, CDR1 is SQVTM and CDR2 is ANQGSEA.

The chain carries TRBV5-1 and TRBJ1-1; D is possibly TRBD1 (6 bases). The CDR3 contains 15 residues. V was clipped by 0 bases and J by 9 bases, with 18 bases between them. Germline assignment: CDR1 SGHRS and CDR2 YFSETQ. CDR3 in amino acids: CASSLELAGADKAFF. The CDR3, as DNA: TGCGCCAGCAGCTTGGAGTTGGCGGGGGCGGACAAAGCTTTCTTT.

This clonotype came up a few times. This chain uses TRBV10-3 with TRBJ2-3; 10 bases fit TRBD2. Trimming cost V 2 bases and J 5 bases; bases outside gene matches: 1. Germline CDR1 and CDR2: ENHRY and SYGVKD. The length of the CDR3 is 14 residues. CDR3 in DNA: TGTGCCATCAGTGAGACTAGCGGGGTAGATACGCAGTATTTT. Protein sequence: CAISETSGVDTQYF.

The chain combines TRBV29-1 with TRBJ2-1; 9 bases line up with TRBD2. J gave up 7 bases and V 4 bases, and 5 bases lay outside the gene matches. The V gene's germline CDR1 is SQVTM and CDR2 ANQGSEA. CDR3 length: 13 residues. The CDR3 reads CSVGGLAGNEQFF. The CDR3 nucleotides are TGCAGCGTTGGGGGACTAGCTGGGAATGAGCAGTTCTTC.

The CDR3 coding sequence is TGTGCCACCAGTGGCCCAGGGTCCTACAATGAGCAGTTCTTC. The encoded protein is CATSGPGSYNEQFF. This chain joins TRBV24-1 and TRBJ2-1; D perhaps matches TRBD1 (5 bases). Germline V gene data show CDR1 as KGHDR and CDR2 as SFDVKD. The CDR3 runs to 14 residues. Trimming pared 5 bases from V and 1 base from J, leaving 8 bases between.

This chain links TRBV30 with TRBJ2-7; D perhaps matches TRBD2 (6 bases). This CDR3 spans 15 amino acids. The V end was cut by 2 bases, the J end by 2 bases, with 16 bases between. From germline, CDR1 is GTSNPN and CDR2 SVGIG (reference sequence). Here the CDR3 reads CAWSWSGGGAYEQYF. The CDR3 DNA is TGTGCCTGGAGTTGGTCCGGGGGTGGGGCCTACGAGCAGTACTTC.

V gene TRBV12-3 or TRBV12-4 combines with J gene TRBJ2-3; TRBD1 aligns across 10 bases. The ends lost 6 bases at V and 6 bases at J; junction bases unmatched: 3. The CDR3 loop spans 13 amino acids. This chain's CDR3 is CASSQTGGDTQYF. For the CDR3, the DNA is TGTGCCAGCAGCCAGACAGGGGGCGATACGCAGTATTTT.

This rearrangement joins TRBV12-3 or TRBV12-4 to TRBJ1-5; a possible D gene is TRBD1 (5 bases). Trimming pared 2 bases from V and 1 base from J, leaving 9 bases between. The CDR3 consists of 15 residues. CDR3 DNA sequence: TGTGCCAGCAGTTTATCCTGGGGGAGCAATCAGCCCCAGCATTTT. Translating gives CASSLSWGSNQPQHF.

This clonotype was detected ten times or more. The chain is built from TRBV7-9 and TRBJ1-1; the D is unclear. The V gene lost 4 bases and the J gene lost 1 base, with 4 bases spanning the gap. The germline gives CDR1 SEHNR, CDR2 FQNEAQ (reference sequence). The length of the CDR3 is 12 residues. Here the CDR3 reads CASSSQNTEAFF. In nucleotides, the CDR3 is TGTGCCAGCAGCTCTCAGAACACTGAAGCTTTCTTT.

This clonotype was counted between two and nine times. The chain recombines TRBV7-6 with TRBJ2-3, with 10 positions matching TRBD2. Trimming took 5 bases from V and 1 from J; bases not matched to a gene: 3. Germline V CDR1 and CDR2: SGHVS, FNYEAQ. The CDR3 is 15 residues long. The CDR3 is CASSPGTSGTDTQYF. The CDR3 coding sequence is TGTGCCAGCAGCCCCGGGACTAGCGGCACAGATACGCAGTATTTT.

This clonotype was counted a few times. The V and J genes are TRBV6-1 and TRBJ1-2; 7 nucleotides align to TRBD1. Per the germline V gene, CDR1 is MNHNS and CDR2 is SASEGT. The CDR3 has 14 amino acids. The V gene end was trimmed by 6 bases and the J gene end by 8 bases; junction bases not matched to a gene: 12. In DNA, the CDR3 is TGTGCCAGCAGCCCACGACAGGGTCGGTGGGGCTACACCTTC. Its translation: CASSPRQGRWGYTF.

J is TRBJ2-4 and V is TRBV10-3; TRBD1 matches at 8 bases. Germline V CDR1 and CDR2: ENHRY, SYGVKD. The J segment lost 8 bases and the V segment lost 8 bases, leaving 11 bases of the junction unmatched. The CDR3 extends over 14 amino acids. The CDR3 loop reads CAISFGQGADIQYF. CDR3 in DNA: TGTGCCATCTCATTCGGTCAGGGGGCAGACATTCAGTACTTC.

CDR3 coding DNA: TGCGCCAGCAGTGAGTCTTCCAGAACCTACGAGCAGTACTTC. Translated: CASSESSRTYEQYF. The V and J genes are TRBV10-1 and TRBJ2-7, with D unresolved. The CDR3 runs 14 residues. Per the germline V gene, CDR1 is WNHNN and CDR2 is SYGVQD (reference sequence). Trimming left V 0 bases short and J 2 bases short, with 8 bases between.

The chain uses TRBV7-2 and TRBJ2-3; perhaps TRBD2 as D (5 bases). The length of the CDR3 is 14 residues. CDR1 is SGHTA and CDR2 is FQGNSA in the germline V gene. Between the trimmed V and J ends, which lost 4 bases and 6 bases, there was a span of 14 bases. In nucleotides, the CDR3 is TGTGCCAGCAGCTCCGGACTTCAAGCGGATACGCAGTATTTT. Translation gives CASSSGLQADTQYF.

This clonotype was recorded a few times. The rearrangement uses TRBV19 and TRBJ2-1, with 7 bases lining up with TRBD2. CDR1 and CDR2 (germline): LNHDA, SQIVND (reference sequence). CDR3 size: 16 residues. With 3 bases clipped from V and 2 bases from J, the junction kept 7 bases outside the gene matches. CDR3 sequence reads: CASSIRWREPYNEQFF. The CDR3 nucleotides are TGTGCCAGTAGTATTAGATGGCGGGAGCCCTACAATGAGCAGTTCTTC.